Listed below are T cell receptor beta chains from one sample, sequenced in a study of blood T cell repertoires in COVID-19. TCRdb keeps only in-frame clones here, not all; method: immunoSEQ multiplex PCR. This sample has 130,000 to 150,000 clones, with around 85% found just once. The sequenced sample consisted of peripheral blood. The receptors were sampled from a woman in her sixties with COVID-19, enrolled during active disease. Both conserved end residues are part of each CDR3. D genes are given only for firm matches.

D gene: NA; V gene: TRBV2; CDR3 protein: CASSDQVMNDEAFF
D gene: NA; V gene: TRBV14; CDR3 protein: CASSQSVNYGYTF
D gene: NA; V gene: TRBV5-1; CDR3 protein: CASRMGLNQPQHF
D gene: NA; V gene: TRBV7-2; CDR3 protein: CASSSDKAYEQYF
D gene: NA; V gene: TRBV7-2; CDR3 protein: CASSVGDFGIAFF
D gene: TRBD1; V gene: TRBV7-8; CDR3 protein: CASSSEDRDRDGYTF
D gene: TRBD2; V gene: TRBV19; CDR3 protein: CASSLQPTSGGAQETQYF
D gene: TRBD2; V gene: TRBV5-4; CDR3 protein: CASSPTTSAPEGEQFF
D gene: NA; V gene: TRBV4-3; CDR3 protein: CASSQTGGAWDTEAFF
D gene: NA; V gene: TRBV25-1; CDR3 protein: CASSEAGRRGSGYTF
D gene: NA; V gene: TRBV4-1; CDR3 protein: CASSPDTNSGNTIYF
D gene: TRBD2; V gene: TRBV5-1; CDR3 protein: CASSLALAGGPETQYF
D gene: NA; V gene: TRBV5-4; CDR3 protein: CASSLEASYGEQFF
D gene: TRBD1; V gene: TRBV9; CDR3 protein: CASSVTTGARLGWTGELFF
D gene: TRBD1; V gene: TRBV27; CDR3 protein: CASSHRGLGDYGYTF
D gene: NA; V gene: TRBV6-6; CDR3 protein: CASSYSGGDAEAFF
D gene: TRBD1; V gene: TRBV24-1; CDR3 protein: CATSEPGQGDEKLFF
D gene: NA; V gene: TRBV5-5; CDR3 protein: CASSFGGNSDTQYF
D gene: NA; V gene: TRBV6-5; CDR3 protein: CASSQQGLNTEAFF
D gene: NA; V gene: TRBV24-1; CDR3 protein: CATSPSPGYSNQPQHF
D gene: TRBD1; V gene: TRBV7-9; CDR3 protein: CASGRGHYEQYF
D gene: NA; V gene: TRBV12-5; CDR3 protein: CASGLLSNEQFF
D gene: NA; V gene: TRBV18; CDR3 protein: CASSFEREAEAFF
D gene: TRBD2; V gene: TRBV3-1/TRBV3-2; CDR3 protein: CASSFTSGGEETQYF
D gene: NA; V gene: TRBV24-1; CDR3 protein: CATYAVNYGYTF
D gene: TRBD2; V gene: TRBV18; CDR3 protein: CASSPRASGDGEQFF
D gene: NA; V gene: TRBV10-3; CDR3 protein: CAITAGTNYGYTF
D gene: NA; V gene: TRBV7-6; CDR3 protein: CASSLTQGLGEQYF
D gene: TRBD1; V gene: TRBV30; CDR3 protein: CAWTGSTGAQETQYF
D gene: NA; V gene: TRBV11-2; CDR3 protein: CASSLDWLRGLGGEAFF
D gene: NA; V gene: TRBV25-1; CDR3 protein: CASSRQVVGEQYF
D gene: TRBD1; V gene: TRBV5-6; CDR3 protein: CASSLEPGQGYYGYTF
D gene: NA; V gene: TRBV21-1; CDR3 protein: CASSNRSLGQNTEAFF
D gene: NA; V gene: TRBV3-1/TRBV3-2; CDR3 protein: CASSRPSGGSYEQYF
D gene: TRBD1; V gene: TRBV4-1; CDR3 protein: CASSQDQTGVGNTIYF
D gene: TRBD2; V gene: TRBV4-1; CDR3 protein: CASSQVFGGEGNPYEQYF
D gene: TRBD2; V gene: TRBV7-3; CDR3 protein: CASSPRLSGAGETQYF
D gene: NA; V gene: TRBV18; CDR3 protein: CASSPISSSQGTSDTQYF
D gene: NA; V gene: TRBV7-3; CDR3 protein: CASSLVLEGEQYF
D gene: TRBD1; V gene: TRBV19; CDR3 protein: CASSIPGTATEAFF
D gene: TRBD1; V gene: TRBV9; CDR3 protein: CASSGGTAQMGELFF
D gene: NA; V gene: TRBV3-1/TRBV3-2; CDR3 protein: CASSPAGQPQHF
D gene: TRBD1; V gene: TRBV5-1; CDR3 protein: CASSLAGTGDEQYF
D gene: NA; V gene: TRBV10-1; CDR3 protein: CASSGFRPGHSNTGELFF
D gene: TRBD1; V gene: TRBV2; CDR3 protein: CASSGRTGGVETQYF
D gene: TRBD1; V gene: TRBV10-3; CDR3 protein: CAIRDRGPNYYEQYF
D gene: TRBD1; V gene: TRBV9; CDR3 protein: CASSGRGQGFNPYGYTF
D gene: NA; V gene: TRBV3-1/TRBV3-2; CDR3 protein: CASSQDADTEKLFF
D gene: TRBD1; V gene: TRBV29-1; CDR3 protein: CSGDRVQETQYF
D gene: TRBD1; V gene: TRBV5-4; CDR3 protein: CASSDRGQADYGYTF
D gene: TRBD2; V gene: TRBV5-1; CDR3 protein: CASMESGGSDTQYF